Listed below are T cell receptor beta chains from one sample, sequenced in a study of patients and donors after allogeneic stem cell transplantation. TCRdb redid the calling of the RT-PCR reads with MiXCR, one entry per CDR3 protein. The profile shows about 230,000 distinct CDR3 sequences, 11% to 15% of them singletons. The sequenced sample consisted of blood, either unsorted or a sorted T cell fraction (not recorded which). The receptor source for this set is a human donor who was either an allogeneic HSCT recipient or a stem cell or donor lymphocyte infusion donor (not recorded which). It is not recorded whose cells these are; they may come from a transplant donor. Both conserved end residues are part of each CDR3. A D gene is named only where the DNA matches it firmly. Clone size is not always given. Where it is, it says once, few, many or a class for expanded clones.

v_gene	d_gene	abundance	j_gene	CDR3nt	CDR3aa
TRBV6-2/TRBV6-3	NA	NA	TRBJ2-1	TGTGCCAGCATGCTCCAGGACGGAACAAACAATGAGCAGTTCTTC	CASMLQDGTNNEQFF
TRBV3-1	NA	NA	TRBJ2-7	TGTGCCAGCAGCCAAGACCCCACGGGGGGCGCGTCAAACGAGCAGTACTTC	CASSQDPTGGASNEQYF
TRBV19	TRBD2	NA	TRBJ2-7	TGTGCCAGTAGTCTAGCGGAAAGCTCCTACGAGCAGTACTTC	CASSLAESSYEQYF
TRBV28	NA	NA	TRBJ2-1	TGTGCCAGCAGTTTTGCTGGCAGGGGCGATGAGCAGTTCTTC	CASSFAGRGDEQFF
TRBV6-1	TRBD1	NA	TRBJ1-4	TGTGCCAGCAGGCAATGGGACAGTCCTAATGAAAAACTGTTTTTT	CASRQWDSPNEKLFF
TRBV14	TRBD1	many	TRBJ1-5	TGTGCCAGCAGCCAAGAAAGGTCGGCAGACAGGGATGGCCAGCCCCAGCATTTT	CASSQERSADRDGQPQHF
TRBV12-3/TRBV12-4	NA	medium-sized	TRBJ1-2	TGTGCCAGCAGTTTACTGCAGGGGAAGTATGGCTACACCTTC	CASSLLQGKYGYTF
TRBV6-2/TRBV6-3	NA	many	TRBJ2-7	TGTGCCAGCAGTTACGGGGACATCTCCTACGAGCAGTACTTC	CASSYGDISYEQYF
TRBV10-3	NA	few	TRBJ1-4	TGTGCCATCAGTGAGAGAAACAGGGTCACTGGAGAAAAACTGTTTTTT	CAISERNRVTGEKLFF
TRBV5-1	TRBD2	NA	TRBJ2-3	TGCGCCAGCAGCACTAGCGGGGACACAGATACGCAGTATTTT	CASSTSGDTDTQYF
TRBV5-1	NA	NA	TRBJ2-5	TGCGCCAGCAGCTTGCGGTCAGGGCACCAAGAGACCCAGTACTTC	CASSLRSGHQETQYF